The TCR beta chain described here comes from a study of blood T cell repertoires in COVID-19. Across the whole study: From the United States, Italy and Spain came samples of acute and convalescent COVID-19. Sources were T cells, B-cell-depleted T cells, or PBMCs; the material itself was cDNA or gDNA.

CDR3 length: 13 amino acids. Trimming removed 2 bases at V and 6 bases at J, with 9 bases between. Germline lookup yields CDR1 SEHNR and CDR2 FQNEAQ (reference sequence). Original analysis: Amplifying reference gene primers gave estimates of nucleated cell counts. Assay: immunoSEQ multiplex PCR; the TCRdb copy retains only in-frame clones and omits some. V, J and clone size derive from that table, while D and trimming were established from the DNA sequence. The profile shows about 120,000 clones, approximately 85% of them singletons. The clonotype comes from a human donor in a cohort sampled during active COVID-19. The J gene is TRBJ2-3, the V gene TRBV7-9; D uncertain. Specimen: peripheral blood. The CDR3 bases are TGTGCCAGCAGCTTAAGCCCCTTGGATACGCAGTATTTT. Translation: CASSLSPLDTQYF.